This T cell receptor beta chain was recovered during a study of shared T cell receptors in the human thymus. The germline gives CDR1 GTSNPN, CDR2 SVGIG (reference sequence). The CDR3 extends over 15 amino acids. V shed 2 bases and J shed 1 base, with 14 bases lying between them. Repertoires were generated with immunoSEQ multiplex PCR, while TCRdb's copy carries only in-frame clones and drops some. The table shows about 660,000 clones, with 88% occurring only once. In addition, the sample was reused for a study of human thymus T cells. That work contributes: Thymus was obtained from resections taken during corrective heart surgery. Repertoires from thymus and blood appeared to show biased V and J gene usage.

The sequenced sample consisted of thymocytes. This TCR was recovered from a boy under three years old with a congenital heart defect. The rearrangement uses TRBV30 and TRBJ1-1; tentative D call: TRBD1 (6 bases). CDR3 sequence reads: CAWSPRGHKNTEAFF. The DNA of the CDR3 is TGTGCCTGGAGTCCTAGGGGACATAAGAACACTGAAGCTTTCTTT. The complete variable domain, with remaining parts taken from reference TRBV30 and TRBJ1-1, reads SQTIHQWPATLVQPVGSPLSLECTVEGTSNPNLYWYRQAAGRGLQLLFYSVGIGQISSEVPQNLSASRPQDRQFILSSKKLLLSDSGFYLCAWSPRGHKNTEAFFGQGTRLTVV.